One sample yielded the 18 T cell receptor beta chains listed below, sequenced in a study of human T cells and chemical hapten exposure. Each CDR3 protein gets one entry after TCRdb re-called the RACE reads with MiXCR. Of under 110,000 distinct CDR3 sequences in the sample, less than 15% were seen once. The time point: pre-sensitization, week 0. Regarding treatment: therapeutic diphenylcyclopropenone sensitization with weekly scalp DPC. The input for sequencing was whole blood, taken in connection with sensitization to the hapten diphenylcyclopropenone (DPC). These receptors originate from a woman in her forties or fifties with alopecia areata. Some clones in this sample may be carry-over from other donors' samples.

In its sample, this clonotype was seen a few times. The chain uses TRBV29-1 and TRBJ2-4, with D tentatively TRBD1 or TRBD2 (7 bases each). Germline V CDR1 and CDR2: SQVTM, ANQGSEA. V lost 8 bases and J 0 bases, leaving 14 bases between the germline ends. The CDR3 has 14 amino acids. The CDR3 DNA reads TGCAGCCCCAGGGGGGGGGTAGCCAAAAACATTCAGTACTTC. As protein: CSPRGGVAKNIQYF.

This clonotype has only a few counts. J is TRBJ2-7 and V is TRBV28; no clear D gene. Trimming cost V 3 bases and J 1 base, with 22 bases left between them. CDR1 and CDR2 (germline): MDHEN, SYDVKM. The CDR3 is made up of 18 amino acids. CDR3 sequence: CASSFMIMVAGLSYEQYF. CDR3 DNA: TGTGCCAGCAGTTTTATGATAATGGTGGCAGGCCTTTCCTACGAGCAGTACTTC.

This clonotype has only a few counts. The chain combines TRBV11-2 with TRBJ2-1; 7 nucleotides align to TRBD1. There are 16 residues in the CDR3. V shed 3 bases and J 0 bases; nucleotides not matched to a gene: 5. Germline V gene data show CDR1 as SGHAT and CDR2 as FQNNGV. CDR3 sequence reads: CASSFLQGSSYNEQFF. In nucleotides, the CDR3 is TGTGCCAGCAGCTTTTTACAGGGGAGCTCCTACAATGAGCAGTTCTTC.

J is TRBJ2-3 and V is TRBV28, with 10 positions matching TRBD1. CDR1 is MDHEN and CDR2 is SYDVKM in the germline V gene. J lost 5 bases, V lost 5 bases, and 7 bases had no gene match. The CDR3 covers 15 residues. CDR3 loop: CASSTWGQGRDTQYF. The DNA for the CDR3 is TGTGCCAGCAGTACCTGGGGACAGGGGAGAGATACGCAGTATTTT.

This clonotype turned up a few times. V usage is TRBV27 and J usage is TRBJ2-3, with D tentatively TRBD2 (6 bases). CDR1 and CDR2 (germline): MNHEY, SMNVEV (reference sequence). V gave up 8 bases and J gave up 1 base, with 13 bases separating them. The CDR3 is 14 residues long. Here the CDR3 DNA reads TGTGCCAGCGGGCTAGCGAGTCGCACAGATACGCAGTATTTT. Protein sequence: CASGLASRTDTQYF.

V usage is TRBV24-1 and J usage is TRBJ2-7; the match to TRBD1 covers 9 bases. This CDR3 spans 15 amino acids. The J segment lost 6 bases and the V segment lost 6 bases, leaving 11 bases of the junction unmatched. Germline values: CDR1 KGHDR, CDR2 SFDVKD. The CDR3 nucleotides read TGTGCCACCAGTCTTACCGGGACAGGGTTCAGCGAGCAGTACTTC. Its protein product is CATSLTGTGFSEQYF.

This clonotype was seen many times. The genes are TRBV7-2 and TRBJ2-1; 8 bases map to TRBD1. CDR3 size: 15 residues. V shed 1 base, J shed 5 bases, and the junction held 4 bases outside the gene matches. Germline CDR1 is SGHTA and CDR2 is FQGNSA. CDR3 in DNA: TGTGCCAGCAGCTTAGTGGGGACAGGTAACAATGAGCAGTTCTTC. Translated: CASSLVGTGNNEQFF.

V is TRBV12-3 or TRBV12-4 and J is TRBJ2-3, with 8 bases lining up with TRBD2. The CDR3 length is 18 residues. J lost 0 bases, V lost 5 bases, and 13 bases had no gene match. The CDR3 region is CASSPTLQLAASTDTQYF. The CDR3 bases are TGTGCCAGCAGTCCGACCTTGCAACTAGCGGCTAGCACAGATACGCAGTATTTT.

This clonotype was found a few times. The chain carries TRBV4-1 and TRBJ1-2, with 7 bases lining up with TRBD1. The V segment lost 6 bases and the J segment 4 bases; nucleotides outside the gene matches: 5. This CDR3 spans 13 amino acids. Per the germline V gene, CDR1 is MGHRA and CDR2 is YSYEKL. CDR3 sequence: CASRSQGSYGYTF. CDR3 sequence (DNA): TGCGCCAGCAGATCACAGGGGAGCTATGGCTACACCTTC.

This clonotype was counted at least ten times. The chain employs TRBV5-5 and TRBJ2-7; TRBD1 might be the D (6 bases). The CDR3 totals 14 residues. Trimming pared 4 bases from V and 2 bases from J, leaving 13 bases between. Germline CDR1 reads SGHKS; CDR2 reads YYEKEE (reference sequence). CDR3 protein: CASSKTGTTYEQYF. In DNA form, the CDR3 reads TGTGCCAGCAGCAAGACAGGCACTACCTACGAGCAGTACTTC.

The chain carries TRBV7-9 and TRBJ2-7; no clear D gene. Trimming took 2 bases from V and 3 from J, leaving 11 bases between them. CDR3 length: 14 residues. Germline V gene lookup returns CDR1 SEHNR and CDR2 FQNEAQ (reference sequence). Written as DNA, the CDR3 is TGTGCCAGCAGCTTAAAACCCCAGCTCTACGAGCAGTACTTC. Its protein is CASSLKPQLYEQYF.

The table lists this clonotype with a few counts. This sequence joins TRBV6-2 or TRBV6-3 and TRBJ2-3; TRBD2 might be the D (6 bases). Germline assignment: CDR1 MNHEY and CDR2 SVGEGT. The CDR3 contains 15 residues. V shed 2 bases and J shed 2 bases, with 11 bases lying between them. The CDR3 DNA is TGTGCCAGCAGTTACGGGGGGATTTCCACAGATACGCAGTATTTT. Protein: CASSYGGISTDTQYF.

This clonotype was counted a few times. The CDR3 reads CASSTIGTSGTLAKNIQYF. DNA of the CDR3: TGTGCCAGCTCAACCATTGGGACTAGCGGTACACTAGCCAAAAACATTCAGTACTTC. The rearrangement uses TRBV18 and TRBJ2-4, with 11 bases fitting TRBD2. Germline CDR1 is KGHSH and CDR2 is LQKENI. V lost 5 bases to trimming and J lost 0 bases; unmatched junction nucleotides: 12. This CDR3 comprises 19 residues.

CDR3 region: CASSPTLAGGRAEQFF. The DNA of the CDR3 is TGTGCCAGCAGTCCGACACTAGCGGGAGGGCGTGCTGAGCAGTTCTTC. The chain has TRBV6-6 and TRBJ2-1; 13 positions match TRBD2. CDR3 length: 16 residues. Germline V gene sequence: CDR1 MNHNY, CDR2 SVGAGI (reference sequence). The J segment lost 9 bases and the V segment lost 5 bases, leaving 10 bases of the junction unmatched.

This clonotype was picked up many times. The chain links TRBV6-2 or TRBV6-3 to TRBJ2-2, with TRBD1 as a possible D gene (6 bases). Trimming cost V 6 bases and J 5 bases, with 10 bases left between them. Germline assignment: CDR1 MNHEY and CDR2 SVGEGT. The CDR3 consists of 13 residues. The CDR3 loop reads CASRAQGTGELFF. CDR3 in DNA: TGTGCCAGCAGGGCACAGGGTACCGGGGAGCTGTTTTTT.

CDR3 DNA: TGTGCCAGCAGTGCCGACAGGACCTCGACTGAAAAACTGTTTTTT. This gives the protein CASSADRTSTEKLFF. This chain links TRBV2 with TRBJ1-4; TRBD1 is a possible D gene (6 bases). Trimming pared 4 bases from V and 7 bases from J, leaving 16 bases between. CDR3 size: 15 residues. Germline V CDR1 and CDR2: SNHLY, FYNNEI.

This clonotype was seen many times. This chain joins TRBV5-1 and TRBJ2-5; 13 bases match TRBD2. The V gene's germline CDR1 is SGHRS and CDR2 YFSETQ. Losses at the gene ends were 6 bases for V and 1 base for J; bases not matched to a gene: 3. This CDR3 region has 15 residues. The CDR3 coding sequence is TGCGCCAGCACACTAGCGGGGGGGCTCCAAGAGACCCAGTACTTC. It is translated as CASTLAGGLQETQYF.

This rearrangement joins TRBV29-1 to TRBJ2-7, with a weak D call TRBD2 (6 bases). Trimming took off 2 bases at V and 0 bases at J, with 11 bases between the two ends. The CDR3 spans 14 residues. In germline, CDR1 is SQVTM, CDR2 ANQGSEA. CDR3 DNA sequence: TGCAGCGTTGAAACGGGAGCGAGCTCCTACGAGCAGTACTTC. Translating gives CSVETGASSYEQYF.